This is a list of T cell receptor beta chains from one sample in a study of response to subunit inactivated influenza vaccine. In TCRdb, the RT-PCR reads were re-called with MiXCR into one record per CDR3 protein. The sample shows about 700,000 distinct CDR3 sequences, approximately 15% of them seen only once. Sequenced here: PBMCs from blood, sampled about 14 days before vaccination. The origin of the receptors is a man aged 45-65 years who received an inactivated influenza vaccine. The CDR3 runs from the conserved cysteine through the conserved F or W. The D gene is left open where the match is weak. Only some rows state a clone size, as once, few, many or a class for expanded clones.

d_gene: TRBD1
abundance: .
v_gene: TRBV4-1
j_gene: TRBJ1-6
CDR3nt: TGCGCCAGCAGCCAAGCTCGCCGCGGGACAGGGTATAATTCACCCCTCCACTTT
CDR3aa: CASSQARRGTGYNSPLHF

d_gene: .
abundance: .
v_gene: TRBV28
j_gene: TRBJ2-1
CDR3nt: TGTGCCAGCAGCCCCCGCTCCTACAATGAGCAGTTCTTC
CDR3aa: CASSPRSYNEQFF

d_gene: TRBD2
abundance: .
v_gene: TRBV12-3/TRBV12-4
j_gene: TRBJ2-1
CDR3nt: TGTGCCAGCGTTGCGGGAGGGCCGGACAATGAGCAGTTCTTC
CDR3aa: CASVAGGPDNEQFF

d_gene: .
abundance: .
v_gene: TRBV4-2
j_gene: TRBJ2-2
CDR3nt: TGTGCCAGCAGCCAAGATCAGTTGGCAACCGGGGAGCTGTTTTTT
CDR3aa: CASSQDQLATGELFF

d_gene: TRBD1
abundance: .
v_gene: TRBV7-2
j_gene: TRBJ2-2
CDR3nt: TGTGCCAGCAGCTTAATACAGGGGTCCCCCGGGGAGCTGTTTTTT
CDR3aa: CASSLIQGSPGELFF

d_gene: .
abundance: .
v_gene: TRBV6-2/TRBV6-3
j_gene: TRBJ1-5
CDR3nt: TGTGCCAGCAGTTACTCGACGCGTCAGCCCCAGCATTTT
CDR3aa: CASSYSTRQPQHF

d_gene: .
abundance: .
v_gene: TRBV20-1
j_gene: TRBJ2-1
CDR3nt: TGCAGTGCTAGAGTATCGAAGGCGAGCTCCTACAATGAGCAGTTCTTC
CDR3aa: CSARVSKASSYNEQFF

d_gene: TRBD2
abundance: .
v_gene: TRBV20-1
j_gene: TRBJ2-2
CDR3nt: TGCAGTGCTACCGGGACTAGCGGGGCCACCGGGGAGCTGTTTTTT
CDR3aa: CSATGTSGATGELFF

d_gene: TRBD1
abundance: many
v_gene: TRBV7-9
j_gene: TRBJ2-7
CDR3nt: TGTGCCAGCAGCTTAACAACGACAGGGGGGAACGAGCAGTACTTC
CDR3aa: CASSLTTTGGNEQYF

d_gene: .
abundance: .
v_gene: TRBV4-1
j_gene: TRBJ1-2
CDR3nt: TGCGCCAGCAGCCAAGATTCGGCAGGCAATGGCTACACCTTC
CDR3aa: CASSQDSAGNGYTF

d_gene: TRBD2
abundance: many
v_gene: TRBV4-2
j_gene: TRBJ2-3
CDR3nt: TGTGCCAGCAGCCAGGGAGCTAGCGGGGGTTCCCCAGATACGCAGTATTTT
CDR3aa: CASSQGASGGSPDTQYF

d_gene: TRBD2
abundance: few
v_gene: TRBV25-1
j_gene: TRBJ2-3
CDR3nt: TGTGCCAGCAGTTTCACTAGCGGGAGGGCCGCAGATACGCAGTATTTT
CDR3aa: CASSFTSGRAADTQYF

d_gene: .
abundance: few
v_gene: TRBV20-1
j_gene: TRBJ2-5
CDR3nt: TGCAGTGCTAGAGGGGTGGGGGGGCCCGGTGAGACCCAGTACTTC
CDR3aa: CSARGVGGPGETQYF

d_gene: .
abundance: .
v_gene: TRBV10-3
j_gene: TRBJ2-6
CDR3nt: TGTGCCATCAGACCACCGAGTGGGGCCAACGTCCTGACTTTC
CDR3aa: CAIRPPSGANVLTF

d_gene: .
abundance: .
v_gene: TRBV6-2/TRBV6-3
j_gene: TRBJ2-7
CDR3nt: TGTGCCAGCACCCTGGACGGGAGCTACGCGCAGTACTTC
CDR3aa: CASTLDGSYAQYF

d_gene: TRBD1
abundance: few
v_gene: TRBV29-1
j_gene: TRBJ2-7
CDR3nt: TGCAGCGTTGAAGGAGCAGGGGGTGTCTACGAGCAGTACTTC
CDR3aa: CSVEGAGGVYEQYF

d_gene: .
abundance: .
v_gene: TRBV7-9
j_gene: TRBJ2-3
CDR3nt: TGTGCCAGTATCCCTAAGGACGGAAACACAGATACGCAGTATTTT
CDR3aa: CASIPKDGNTDTQYF

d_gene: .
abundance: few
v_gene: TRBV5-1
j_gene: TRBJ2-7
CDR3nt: TGCGCCAGCATCGGGGATGACCTCTACGAGCAGTACTTC
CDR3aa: CASIGDDLYEQYF

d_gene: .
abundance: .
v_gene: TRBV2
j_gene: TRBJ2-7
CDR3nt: TGTGCCAGCAGTGTCCCCGGGACACCCTCCTACGAGCAGTACTTC
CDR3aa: CASSVPGTPSYEQYF

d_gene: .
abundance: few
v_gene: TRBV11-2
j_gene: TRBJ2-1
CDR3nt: TGTGCCAGCAGCGTCGACACCTACAATGAGCAGTTCTTC
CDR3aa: CASSVDTYNEQFF

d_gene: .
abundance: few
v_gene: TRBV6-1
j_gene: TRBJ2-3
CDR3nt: TGTGCCAGCCAGTCAGCGGCAGGCACAGATACGCAGTATTTT
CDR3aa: CASQSAAGTDTQYF

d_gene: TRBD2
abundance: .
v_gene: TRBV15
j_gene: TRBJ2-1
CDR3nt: TGTGCCACCAGCAGAGATTTCGGGACTACCCACAATGAGCAGTTCTTC
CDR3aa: CATSRDFGTTHNEQFF

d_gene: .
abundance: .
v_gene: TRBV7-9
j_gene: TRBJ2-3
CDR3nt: TGTGCCAGCAGCTTTCCTAGCGGCACAGATACGCAGTATTTT
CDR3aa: CASSFPSGTDTQYF

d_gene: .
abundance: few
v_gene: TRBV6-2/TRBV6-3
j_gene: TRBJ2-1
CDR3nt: TGTGCCAGCAGGGGGGCTAGCTCCTACAATGAGCAGTTCTTC
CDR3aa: CASRGASSYNEQFF

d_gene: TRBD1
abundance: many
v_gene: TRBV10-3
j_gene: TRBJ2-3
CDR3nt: TGTGCCATCAGTGAAAGGGGGCTAAGGACAGATACGCAGTATTTT
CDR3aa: CAISERGLRTDTQYF

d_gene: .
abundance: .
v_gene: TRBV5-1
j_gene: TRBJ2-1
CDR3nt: TGCGCCAGCAGCTTAAAACAGGGATGGAATGAGCAGTTCTTC
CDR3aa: CASSLKQGWNEQFF

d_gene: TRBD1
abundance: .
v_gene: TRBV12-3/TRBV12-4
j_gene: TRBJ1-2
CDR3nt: TGTGCCAGCAGATCGGACAGGGGGAAAGCTAACTATGGCTACACCTTC
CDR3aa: CASRSDRGKANYGYTF

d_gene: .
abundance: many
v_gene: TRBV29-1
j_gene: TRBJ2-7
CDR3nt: TGCAGCGTAGCCGGGACCTTATACGAGCAGTACTTC
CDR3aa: CSVAGTLYEQYF

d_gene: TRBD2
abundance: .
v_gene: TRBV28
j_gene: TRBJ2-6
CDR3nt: TGTGCCAGCAGCATACTAGCGGATCCCTCTGGGGCCAACGTCCTGACTTTC
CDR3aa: CASSILADPSGANVLTF

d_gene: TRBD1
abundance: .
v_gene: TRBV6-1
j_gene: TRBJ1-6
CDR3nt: TGTGCCAGCAGGACGACCGGGACAGGCATTAATTCACCCCTCCACTTT
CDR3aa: CASRTTGTGINSPLHF

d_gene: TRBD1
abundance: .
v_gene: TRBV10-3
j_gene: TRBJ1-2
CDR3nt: TGTGCCACACGGACAGGTGGGACTAACTATGGCTACACCTTC
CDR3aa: CATRTGGTNYGYTF

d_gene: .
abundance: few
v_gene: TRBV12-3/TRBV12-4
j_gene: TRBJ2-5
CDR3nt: TGTGCCAGCGGGGGGGCGAAGACCCAGTACTTC
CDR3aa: CASGGAKTQYF

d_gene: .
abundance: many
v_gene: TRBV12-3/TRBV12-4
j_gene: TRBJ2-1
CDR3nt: TGTGCCAGCAGATTCGGGGCCTACAATGAGCAGTTCTTC
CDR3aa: CASRFGAYNEQFF

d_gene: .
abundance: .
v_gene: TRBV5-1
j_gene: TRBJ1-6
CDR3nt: TGCGCCAGCAGCTTGGAGGCCGGTAGGGGTAATTCACCCCTCCACTTT
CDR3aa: CASSLEAGRGNSPLHF

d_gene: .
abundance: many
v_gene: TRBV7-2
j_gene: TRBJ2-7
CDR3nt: TGTGCCAGCAGCCCGGGTAGTCCTTACGAGCAGTACTTC
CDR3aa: CASSPGSPYEQYF

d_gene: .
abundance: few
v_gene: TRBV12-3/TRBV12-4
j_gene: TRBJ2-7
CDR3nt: TGTGCCAGCAGTCTCGCCGCGGTGGGAAGCGAGCAGTACTTC
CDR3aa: CASSLAAVGSEQYF

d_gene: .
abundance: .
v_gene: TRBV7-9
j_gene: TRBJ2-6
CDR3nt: TGTGCCAGCAGGCCAAATGGATGGACGGATGGGGCCAACGTCCTGACTTTC
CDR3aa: CASRPNGWTDGANVLTF

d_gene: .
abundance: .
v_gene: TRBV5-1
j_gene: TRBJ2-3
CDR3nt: TGCGCCAGCAGTCGGGGCCAGTTCGGCAGCACAGATACGCAGTATTTT
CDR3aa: CASSRGQFGSTDTQYF

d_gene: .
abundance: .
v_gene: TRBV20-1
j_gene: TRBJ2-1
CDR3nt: TGCAGTGCTAGAGATCTGCTAGCGCCGTTCAATGAGCAGTTCTTC
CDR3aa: CSARDLLAPFNEQFF

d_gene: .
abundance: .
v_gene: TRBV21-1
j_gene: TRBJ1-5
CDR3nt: TGTGCCAGCAGCAGCCGGACAGGGTGTAATCTACTGCCCCAGCATTTT
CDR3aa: CASSSRTGCNLLPQHF

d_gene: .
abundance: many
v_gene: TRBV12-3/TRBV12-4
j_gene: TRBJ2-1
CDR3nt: TGTGCCAGCAGTTTCATCACAGGTGGTCTCGCCGATGAGCAGTTCTTC
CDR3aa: CASSFITGGLADEQFF

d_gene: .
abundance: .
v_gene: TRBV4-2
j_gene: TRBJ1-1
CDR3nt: TGTGCCAGCAGCCAAGATCCAAAACAGGGTGAAGCTTTCTTT
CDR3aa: CASSQDPKQGEAFF

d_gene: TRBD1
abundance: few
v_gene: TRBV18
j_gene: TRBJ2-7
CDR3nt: TGTGCCAGCTCACCCGTGACAGGGAACTCCTACGAGCAGTACTTC
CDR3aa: CASSPVTGNSYEQYF

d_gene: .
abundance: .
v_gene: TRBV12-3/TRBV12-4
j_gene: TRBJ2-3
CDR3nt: TGTGCCAGCAGAGGGGGGGTGGGCACAGATACGCAGTATTTT
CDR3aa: CASRGGVGTDTQYF

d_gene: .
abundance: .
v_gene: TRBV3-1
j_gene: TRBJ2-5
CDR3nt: TGTGCCAGCAGCCAAGCGTCGCAGGGAGAGACCCAGTACTTC
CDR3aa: CASSQASQGETQYF

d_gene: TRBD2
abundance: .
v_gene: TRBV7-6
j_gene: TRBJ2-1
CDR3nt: TGTGCCAGCAGCTTAATCGCGACTAGCGGAACCTACAATGAGCAGTTCTTC
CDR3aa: CASSLIATSGTYNEQFF

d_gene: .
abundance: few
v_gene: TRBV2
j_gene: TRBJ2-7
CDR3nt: TGTGCCAGCAGTGAAGCGCCAAGGGGTGCCGAGCAGTACTTC
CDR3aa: CASSEAPRGAEQYF

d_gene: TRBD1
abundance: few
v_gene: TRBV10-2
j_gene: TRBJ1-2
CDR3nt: TGCGCCACCACAGGGGGCGGAAAATATGGCTACACCTTC
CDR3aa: CATTGGGKYGYTF

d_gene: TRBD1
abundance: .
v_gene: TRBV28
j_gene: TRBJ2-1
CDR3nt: TGTGCCAGCATTACGAGCGGACAGGGGAAGCAGTTCTTC
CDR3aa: CASITSGQGKQFF

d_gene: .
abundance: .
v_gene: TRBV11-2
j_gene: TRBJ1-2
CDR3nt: TGTGCCAGCAGCTTGTCGTTTCGGGGGAACTATGGCTACACCTTC
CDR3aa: CASSLSFRGNYGYTF

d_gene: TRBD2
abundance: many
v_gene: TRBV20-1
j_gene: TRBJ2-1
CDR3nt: TGCAGTGCTAGAGATGCGGCTAGCGGTTACAATGAGCAGTTCTTC
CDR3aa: CSARDAASGYNEQFF

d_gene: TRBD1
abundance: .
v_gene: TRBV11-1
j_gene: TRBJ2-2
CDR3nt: TGTGCCAGCAGCGCTGGGAGTGGGACAGGGTTAATCCCCGGGGAGCTGTTTTTT
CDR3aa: CASSAGSGTGLIPGELFF

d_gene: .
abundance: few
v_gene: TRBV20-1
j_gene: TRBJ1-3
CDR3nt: TGCAGTGCTAGAGTTCATTGCGGGTTGGGACACACCATATATTTT
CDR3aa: CSARVHCGLGHTIYF

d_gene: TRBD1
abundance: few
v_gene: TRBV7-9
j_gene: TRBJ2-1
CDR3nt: TGTGCCAGCAGCTCCAATAAGGACAGGGTTCAATATTATGAGCAGTTCTTC
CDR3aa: CASSSNKDRVQYYEQFF

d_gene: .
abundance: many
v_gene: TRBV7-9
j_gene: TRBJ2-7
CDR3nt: TGTGCCAGCACCCAGGACTGGGGCGAGCAGTACTTC
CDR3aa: CASTQDWGEQYF

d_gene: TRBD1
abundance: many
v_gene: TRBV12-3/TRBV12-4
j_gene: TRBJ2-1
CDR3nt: TGTGCCAGCAGACTCGAGACAGGGAATGAGCAGTTCTTC
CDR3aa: CASRLETGNEQFF

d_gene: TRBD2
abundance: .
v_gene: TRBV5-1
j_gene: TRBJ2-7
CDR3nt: TGCGCCAGCAGCCGGAATAGCGGGAGGGGTTACGAGCAGTACTTC
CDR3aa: CASSRNSGRGYEQYF